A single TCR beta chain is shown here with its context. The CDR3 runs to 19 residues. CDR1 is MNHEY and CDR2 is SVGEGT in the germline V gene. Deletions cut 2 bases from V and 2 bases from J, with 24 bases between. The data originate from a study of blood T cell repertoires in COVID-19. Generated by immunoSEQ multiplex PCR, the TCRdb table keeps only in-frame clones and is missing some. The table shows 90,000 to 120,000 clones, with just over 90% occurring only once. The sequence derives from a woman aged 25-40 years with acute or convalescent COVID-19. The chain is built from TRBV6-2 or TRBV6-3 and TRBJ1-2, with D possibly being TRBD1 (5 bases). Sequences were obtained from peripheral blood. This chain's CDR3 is CASSYPIPGLDRDNYGYTF. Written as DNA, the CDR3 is TGTGCCAGCAGTTACCCAATACCTGGCCTCGACAGAGACAACTATGGCTACACCTTC.